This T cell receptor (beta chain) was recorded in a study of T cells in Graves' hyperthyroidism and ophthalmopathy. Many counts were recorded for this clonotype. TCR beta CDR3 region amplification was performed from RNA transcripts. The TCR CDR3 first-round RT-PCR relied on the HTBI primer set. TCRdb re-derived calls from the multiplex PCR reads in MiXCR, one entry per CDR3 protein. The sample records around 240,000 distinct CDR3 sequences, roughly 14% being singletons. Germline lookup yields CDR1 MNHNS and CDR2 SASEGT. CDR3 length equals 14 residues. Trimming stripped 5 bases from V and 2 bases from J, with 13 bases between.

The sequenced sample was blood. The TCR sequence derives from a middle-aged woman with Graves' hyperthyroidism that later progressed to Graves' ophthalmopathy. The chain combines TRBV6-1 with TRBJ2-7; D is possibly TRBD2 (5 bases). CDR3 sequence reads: CASSFLRAPYEQYF. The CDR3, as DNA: TGTGCCAGCAGTTTCTTGCGGGCACCCTACGAGCAGTACTTC.